One sample yielded the 22 T cell receptor beta chains listed below, sequenced in a study of blood T cell repertoires in COVID-19. Libraries were prepared by immunoSEQ multiplex PCR; TCRdb keeps only in-frame clonotypes and omits some of them. The repertoire holds about 65,000 clones, with about nine tenths as singletons. Sequenced sample: peripheral blood. The receptor set was obtained from a man in his 60s with acute or convalescent COVID-19.

V and J are TRBV6-5 and TRBJ1-2; D remains unclear. V dropped 7 bases and J dropped 5 bases, with 11 bases sitting between them. CDR3 size: 12 residues. The germline V gene has CDR1 MNHEY and CDR2 SVGAGI. The CDR3 reads CASTPGLYGYTF. The CDR3 coding sequence is TGTGCCAGCACCCCTGGGCTGTATGGCTACACCTTC.

The chain joins TRBV4-1 to TRBJ2-5, with D tentatively TRBD1 (6 bases). This CDR3 has 16 residues. Trimming took off 0 bases at V and 5 bases at J, with 16 bases between the two ends. CDR1 is MGHRA, CDR2 YSYEKL, per germline. CDR3: CASSQDEGAGEETQYF. Here the CDR3 DNA reads TGCGCCAGCAGCCAAGATGAAGGGGCAGGGGAGGAGACCCAGTACTTC.

This clone appeared a few times. This rearrangement joins TRBV7-9 to TRBJ1-4; D gene uncertain. CDR1 is SEHNR, CDR2 FQNEAQ, per germline (reference sequence). The CDR3 length is 15 residues. Trimming stripped 5 bases from V and 1 base from J, with 11 bases between. CDR3 bases: TGTGCCAGCAGCGTCATAACGGGAACTAATGAAAAACTGTTTTTT. It translates to CASSVITGTNEKLFF.

The V call is TRBV5-1, the J call TRBJ2-1; 8 nucleotides match TRBD1. The CDR3 is made up of 14 amino acids. The germline CDR1 and CDR2 sequences are SGHRS and YFSETQ. V dropped 4 bases and J dropped 12; count of bases not matched to a gene: 12. CDR3 DNA sequence: TGCGCCAGCAGCCCCGTAGACCTGACAGGGGTGCAGTTCTTC. Protein sequence: CASSPVDLTGVQFF.

This clone was seen once. This sequence joins TRBV29-1 and TRBJ2-1, with 8 bases aligning to TRBD1. The CDR3 contains 13 residues. Germline assignment: CDR1 SQVTM and CDR2 ANQGSEA. In nucleotides, the CDR3 is TGCAGTCTAACAGGGGGTCGGTACAATGAGCAGTTCTTC. Translated, it gives CSLTGGRYNEQFF.

The V call is TRBV27, the J call TRBJ1-1, with D perhaps matching TRBD1 (6 bases). V gave up 2 bases and J gave up 4 bases, with 8 bases separating them. In germline, CDR1 is MNHEY, CDR2 SMNVEV (reference sequence). The length of the CDR3 is 13 residues. This CDR3 reads CASSLKGVTEAFF. Written as DNA, the CDR3 is TGTGCCAGCAGTTTAAAGGGGGTCACTGAAGCTTTCTTT.

In this sample, this clone turned up a few times. The chain is built from TRBV19 and TRBJ1-1, with 12 bases matching TRBD1. Germline V gives CDR1 LNHDA, CDR2 SQIVND (reference sequence). The CDR3 is 16 residues long. The ends lost 8 bases at V and 0 bases at J; junction bases unmatched: 7. DNA of the CDR3: TGTGCCAGTTCCGGGACAGGGGGCCTCATGAACACTGAAGCTTTCTTT. It codes for CASSGTGGLMNTEAFF.

The V call is TRBV3-1 (or the pseudogene TRBV3-2), the J call TRBJ1-4; D might be TRBD1 (5 bases). Trimming took off 1 base at V and 7 bases at J, with 13 bases between the two ends. The CDR3 covers 15 residues. The germline gives CDR1 LGHDT, CDR2 YNNKEL (reference sequence). CDR3 region: CASSQVNRGSEKLFF. CDR3 sequence (DNA): TGTGCCAGCAGCCAAGTTAATAGGGGCAGTGAAAAACTGTTTTTT.

CDR3 nucleotides: TGTGCCAGCAGCGTAGCGGGGATGAGCTCCTACGAGCAGTACTTC. It translates to CASSVAGMSSYEQYF. This chain uses TRBV9 with TRBJ2-7; D possibly corresponds to TRBD2 (5 bases). Looked up from germline, CDR1 is SGDLS and CDR2 is YYNGEE. CDR3 size: 15 residues. V shed 0 bases and J shed 0 bases, with 10 bases lying between them.

The V gene is TRBV21-1, the J gene TRBJ1-1. TRBV21-1 is marked as a pseudogene. The CDR3 is 11 residues long. The CDR3 loop reads CATTGGAEAFF. CDR3 nucleotides: TGTGCCACCACCGGAGGCGCTGAAGCTTTCTTT.

The chain uses TRBV7-6 and TRBJ2-7; 10 bases agree with TRBD2. This CDR3 region has 15 residues. Losses at the gene ends were 1 base for V and 5 bases for J; bases not matched to a gene: 5. Germline V gene lookup returns CDR1 SGHVS and CDR2 FNYEAQ. In DNA, the CDR3 is TGTGCCAGCAGCTTAGGTAGCGGGGGGTCCGACGAGCAGTACTTC. Its protein product is CASSLGSGGSDEQYF.

The rearrangement uses TRBV10-3 and TRBJ1-1; 7 bases agree with TRBD1. J lost 4 bases, V lost 11 bases, and 13 bases had no gene match. CDR1 ENHRY and CDR2 SYGVKD come from the germline V gene. The CDR3 is 14 amino acids. CDR3 DNA: TGTGCCGCCCAAGGAAGACAGGGACTCACTGAAGCTTTCTTT. This translates into CAAQGRQGLTEAFF.

This clone was seen a single time. The chain has TRBV4-2 and TRBJ1-3; D remains unclear. V was cut by 0 bases and J by 0 bases, with 15 bases left in between. The CDR3 extends over 18 amino acids. Germline values: CDR1 LGHNA, CDR2 YNFKEQ. Here the CDR3 reads CASSQERRPLSSGNTIYF. The CDR3 nucleotides are TGTGCCAGCAGCCAAGAACGCAGGCCCTTAAGCTCTGGAAACACCATATATTTT.

The chain combines TRBV2 with TRBJ1-2, with D possibly being TRBD1 (5 bases). V lost 3 bases, J lost 8 bases, and 13 bases lay in between. There are 13 residues in the CDR3. Germline V lookup: CDR1 SNHLY, CDR2 FYNNEI. CDR3 amino acids: CASSDVQGVGYTF. The CDR3 nucleotides read TGTGCCAGCAGTGATGTCCAGGGTGTGGGCTACACCTTC. The full variable domain, its missing parts supplied by reference TRBV2 and TRBJ1-2, is EPEVTQTPSHQVTQMGQEVILRCVPISNHLYFYWYRQILGQKVEFLVSFYNNEISEKSEIFDDQFSVERPDGSNFTLKIRSTKLEDSAMYFCASSDVQGVGYTFGSGTRLTVV.

The V and J genes are TRBV5-1 and TRBJ2-3; 8 positions match TRBD1. Per the germline V gene, CDR1 is SGHRS and CDR2 is YFSETQ. Germline trimming cut 4 bases from V and 2 bases from J; bases unmatched to any gene: 3. The length of the CDR3 is 14 residues. CDR3: CASSKGQATDTQYF. The CDR3 coding sequence is TGCGCCAGCAGCAAGGGACAGGCCACAGATACGCAGTATTTT.

The J gene is TRBJ2-3, the V gene TRBV19, with a tentative D call TRBD2 (6 bases). The germline V gene encodes CDR1 LNHDA and CDR2 SQIVND (reference sequence). The V end lost 4 bases, the J end lost 4 bases, and 6 bases lay between the germline ends. This CDR3 has 12 residues. The DNA for the CDR3 is TGTGCCAGTAGTACGGGGGCAGATACGCAGTATTTT. This encodes CASSTGADTQYF.

This clone is a singleton in its sample. V gene TRBV29-1 combines with J gene TRBJ1-2, with D perhaps matching TRBD1 (5 bases). The CDR3 runs to 12 residues. V lost 7 bases to trimming and J lost 5 bases, with 14 bases between them. From germline, CDR1 is SQVTM and CDR2 ANQGSEA. CDR3 in DNA: TGCAGCGCCGGAGAAGGGGCTTATGGCTACACCTTC. This translates into CSAGEGAYGYTF.

The V and J genes are TRBV5-1 and TRBJ1-2, with D possibly matching TRBD1 (5 bases). Germline-derived CDR1 and CDR2 are SGHRS and YFSETQ. CDR3 length: 15 amino acids. Trimming removed 0 bases at V and 0 bases at J, with 9 bases between. Here the CDR3 DNA reads TGCGCCAGCAGCTTGGGATCAGGGTCTAACTATGGCTACACCTTC. The encoded protein is CASSLGSGSNYGYTF.

The V and J genes are TRBV4-1 and TRBJ1-2; no reliable D call. Trimming cost V 1 base and J 5 bases, with 17 bases left between them. In germline, CDR1 is MGHRA, CDR2 YSYEKL. The CDR3 has 16 amino acids. The CDR3 sequence: CASSQALPGLGYGYTF. In DNA form, the CDR3 reads TGCGCCAGCAGCCAAGCCCTGCCGGGGTTAGGGTATGGCTACACCTTC.

This chain joins TRBV23-1 and TRBJ1-5; possibly TRBD1 for D (6 bases). TRBV23-1 is sorted into the ORF group, with uncertain function. This CDR3 is 16 amino acids long. V lost 0 bases, J lost 7 bases, and 16 bases lay in between. Written as DNA, the CDR3 is TGCGCCAGCAGTCAATCTGAGGACAGCTCTAGACAGCCCCAGCATTTT. This encodes CASSQSEDSSRQPQHF.

V and J are TRBV5-4 and TRBJ2-7; 12 nucleotides line up with TRBD1. The germline V gene encodes CDR1 SGHNT and CDR2 YYREEE (reference sequence). The ends lost 3 bases at V and 4 bases at J; junction bases unmatched: 5. The CDR3 consists of 15 residues. DNA of the CDR3: TGTGCCAGCAGCTGGGACAGGGGGCGCGGGTACGAGCAGTACTTC. Translation: CASSWDRGRGYEQYF. Full variable domain (outside the CDR3, taken from reference TRBV5-4 and TRBJ2-7): ETGVTQSPTHLIKTRGQQVTLRCSSQSGHNTVSWYQQALGQGPQFIFQYYREEENGRGNFPPRFSGLQFPNYSSELNVNALELDDSALYLCASSWDRGRGYEQYFGPGTRLTVT.

The genes are TRBV19 and TRBJ2-6; 8 positions match TRBD1. V lost 5 bases to trimming and J lost 0 bases; unmatched junction nucleotides: 0. Germline CDR1 is LNHDA and CDR2 is SQIVND (reference sequence). This CDR3 has 15 residues. CDR3 coding DNA: TGTGCCAGTAGTCAGGGGGCCTCTGGGGCCAACGTCCTGACTTTC. Protein product: CASSQGASGANVLTF.